Included here is one T cell receptor (beta chain) sequence, with context. Only in-frame clones appear in the TCRdb table, and some are missing; sequencing was by immunoSEQ multiplex PCR. The profile shows over 75,000 clones, around nine tenths of them singletons. This record comes from a study of blood T cell repertoires in COVID-19. CDR3 length equals 15 residues. V was cut by 7 bases and J by 0 bases, with 18 bases left in between. CDR1 SQVTM and CDR2 ANQGSEA come from the germline V gene. The origin of this receptor is a man aged 60-69 years with acute or convalescent COVID-19. The chain is built from TRBV29-1 and TRBJ2-5; D perhaps matches TRBD1 (6 bases). Sequenced input: peripheral blood. The CDR3 region has the DNA TGCAGCGCCCGAAGCGGCAGGGGTGACCAAGAGACCCAGTACTTC. This sequence encodes CSARSGRGDQETQYF. The full variable domain, rest sourced from reference TRBV29-1 and TRBJ2-5, is SAVISQKPSRDICQRGTSLTIQCQVDSQVTMMFWYRQQPGQSLTLIATANQGSEATYESGFVIDKFPISRPNLTFSTLTVSNMSPEDSSIYLCSARSGRGDQETQYFGPGTRLLVL.